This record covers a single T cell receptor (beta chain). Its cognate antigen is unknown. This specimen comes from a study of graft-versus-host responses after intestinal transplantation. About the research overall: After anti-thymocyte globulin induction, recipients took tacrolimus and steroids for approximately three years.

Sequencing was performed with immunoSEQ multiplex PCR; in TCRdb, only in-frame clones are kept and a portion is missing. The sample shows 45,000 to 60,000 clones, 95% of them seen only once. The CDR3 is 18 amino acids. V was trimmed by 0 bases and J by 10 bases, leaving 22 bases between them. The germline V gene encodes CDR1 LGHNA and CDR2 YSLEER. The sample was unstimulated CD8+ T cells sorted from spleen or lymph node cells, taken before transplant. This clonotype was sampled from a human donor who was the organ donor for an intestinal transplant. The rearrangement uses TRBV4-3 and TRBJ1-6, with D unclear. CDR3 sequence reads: CASSQDPALGSGWSPLHF. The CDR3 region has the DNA TGCGCCAGCAGCCAAGATCCGGCCCTGGGGAGTGGGTGGTCACCCCTCCACTTT.